A selection of T cell receptor beta chains follows, all from one sample in a study of blood T cell repertoires in COVID-19. The table came from immunoSEQ multiplex PCR; TCRdb's copy has only in-frame clones and leaves some out. Of some 390,000 clones listed, roughly 86% are singletons. The sequencing input was PBMCs or T cells enriched from blood (not recorded which). The source of these receptors is a woman aged 25 to 39 who had recovered from COVID-19. CDR3s include the opening cysteine and the closing phenylalanine or tryptophan. D genes are given only for firm matches. Size values are once, few and many counts, or a class for expanded clones, and some rows have none.

d_call	clone_size	v_call	j_call	cdr3_nt	cdr3_aa
TRBD1	NA	TRBV5-6	TRBJ2-7	TGTGCCAGCAGCTGGGGGCTCCCCGGGACAGCCTCTTCCGAGCAGTACTTC	CASSWGLPGTASSEQYF
NA	NA	TRBV7-3	TRBJ2-5	TGTGCCAGCAGCAGGAGGGGCCAAGAGACCCAGTACTTC	CASSRRGQETQYF
NA	NA	TRBV10-3	TRBJ2-7	TGTGCCATCCGCAGCTCAGGGAATAGCTACGAGCAGTACTTC	CAIRSSGNSYEQYF
NA	NA	TRBV5-1	TRBJ1-3	TGCGCCAGCAGCTTGAAAGCCAGGGCGGACTCTGGAAACACCATATATTTT	CASSLKARADSGNTIYF
NA	NA	TRBV2	TRBJ1-6	TGTGCCAGCAGTGACGGCTATAATTCACCCCTCCACTTT	CASSDGYNSPLHF
TRBD1	NA	TRBV9	TRBJ2-2	TGTGCCAGCAGCGTGGGACAGGATGCCTACGCGAACACCGGGGAGCTGTTTTTT	CASSVGQDAYANTGELFF
NA	once	TRBV28	TRBJ1-4	TGTGCCAGCAGCCCAGGAGGCAGGTTGGAAAAACTGTTTTTT	CASSPGGRLEKLFF
TRBD1	NA	TRBV6-5	TRBJ2-7	TGTGCCAGCAGTTACTCGACCCCGGACAGGTCCTACGAGCAGTACTTC	CASSYSTPDRSYEQYF
NA	NA	TRBV27	TRBJ2-7	TGTGCCAGCAGTGCGGGACTCTCATACGAGCAGTACTTC	CASSAGLSYEQYF
TRBD1	NA	TRBV28	TRBJ1-2	TGTGCCAGCAACCCACAGGGGGGATTCTATGGCTACACCTTC	CASNPQGGFYGYTF
TRBD1	NA	TRBV4-1	TRBJ1-2	TGCGCCAGCAGCATTAGACAGGGCAACTATGGCTACACCTTC	CASSIRQGNYGYTF
TRBD1	NA	TRBV5-5	TRBJ1-2	TGTGCCAGCAGCCGTCGGACAGGGGATGACTATGGCTACACCTTC	CASSRRTGDDYGYTF
NA	NA	TRBV13	TRBJ2-1	TGTGCCAGCAGCTTACTAGTTGACAATGAGCAGTTCTTC	CASSLLVDNEQFF
TRBD1	NA	TRBV18	TRBJ2-2	TGTGCCAGCTCACCCCGGCAGGGGGCTCGATCCGGGGAGCTGTTTTTT	CASSPRQGARSGELFF
NA	NA	TRBV6-2/TRBV6-3	TRBJ2-7	TGTGCCAGCAGTTACTCCGGGAGCGCCTACGAGCAGTACTTC	CASSYSGSAYEQYF
TRBD2	NA	TRBV27	TRBJ2-7	TGTGCCAGCAGTTTGGTGACTAGCGGGAGGTACGAGCAGTACTTC	CASSLVTSGRYEQYF
TRBD1	once	TRBV28	TRBJ1-6	TGTGCCAGCAGTTTTCAGGGGGCGAGGTCACCCCTCCACTTT	CASSFQGARSPLHF
TRBD2	NA	TRBV7-8	TRBJ2-7	TGTGCCAGCAGCTTAGCCACTAGCGGGAGAGGCGACGAGCAGTACTTC	CASSLATSGRGDEQYF
NA	NA	TRBV11-2	TRBJ2-2	TGTGCCAGCAGCACCACTAGATTGAACACCGGGGAGCTGTTTTTT	CASSTTRLNTGELFF
TRBD1	NA	TRBV28	TRBJ1-1	TGTGCCAGCAGTTTATCTTTACAGGGGGCTGCGACTGAAGCTTTCTTT	CASSLSLQGAATEAFF
TRBD1	NA	TRBV4-1	TRBJ1-2	TGCGCCAGCAGCCATTCACAGGGGTTAGATTATGGCTACACCTTC	CASSHSQGLDYGYTF
NA	NA	TRBV7-2	TRBJ2-7	TGTGCCAGCAGCTTGGGACACCCCTACGAGCAGTACTTC	CASSLGHPYEQYF